These T cell receptor beta chains were read from a single sample in a study of post-analysis software for immune sequencing data. TCRdb processed the PCR reads anew with MiXCR; each CDR3 protein has one entry. The table shows around 700,000 distinct CDR3 sequences, with approximately 59% occurring only once. The sample consisted of blood. The receptors were gathered from a girl aged 2 to 10 with multiple sclerosis. CDR3s include the opening cysteine and the closing phenylalanine or tryptophan. The D gene is left open where the match is weak. Rows give clone size only sometimes, using once, few, many, or a class for an expanded clone.

j_call,v_call,clone_size,d_call,cdr3_nt,cdr3_aa
TRBJ2-1,TRBV7-2,NA,TRBD2,TGTGCCAGCAGGGTGACTAGCGGGGGCTACAATGAGCAGTTCTTC,CASRVTSGGYNEQFF
TRBJ2-7,TRBV5-1,once,TRBD1,TGCGCCAGCAGTTCGGGACAGGGGGCTCTCTACGAGCAGTACTTC,CASSSGQGALYEQYF
TRBJ2-1,TRBV2,NA,TRBD1,TGTGCCAGCAGTTTAGGGACAGGGCACGGCAATGAGCAGTTCTTC,CASSLGTGHGNEQFF
TRBJ2-5,TRBV29-1,few,NA,TGCAGCGTTGATCGGAACGGGGACGGAGAGACCCAGTACTTC,CSVDRNGDGETQYF
TRBJ1-1,TRBV5-1,once,NA,TGCGCCAGCAGCCCGGAGGAGGGACGAACTGAAGCTTTCTTT,CASSPEEGRTEAFF
TRBJ2-1,TRBV6-4,few,TRBD2,TGTGCCAGCAGTTGGAGGGGAGGGGATTACAATGAGCAGTTCTTC,CASSWRGGDYNEQFF
TRBJ2-5,TRBV6-2/TRBV6-3,NA,NA,TGTGCCAGCAGTCCCAAGTACTTC,CASSPKYF
TRBJ2-1,TRBV6-5,few,NA,TGTGCCAGCAGTTACCCTCGGGGTCTGGCAAATGAGCAGTTCTTC,CASSYPRGLANEQFF
TRBJ1-2,TRBV7-9,NA,TRBD1,TGTGCCAGCAGCCCGTCTGGACAGGGAGAGGGTGGCTACACCTTC,CASSPSGQGEGGYTF
TRBJ2-6,TRBV11-2,few,NA,TGTGCCAGCAGCTTAAGAGAACGGATCTCTGGGGCCAACGTCCTGACTTTC,CASSLRERISGANVLTF
TRBJ2-3,TRBV3-1,NA,NA,TGTGCCAGCGGAGAAGGGGCCACAGATACGCAGTATTTT,CASGEGATDTQYF
TRBJ2-3,TRBV20-1,NA,TRBD2,TGCAGTGCTAGAGCGGGGGGGGCGTATTTT,CSARAGGAYF
TRBJ2-1,TRBV9,NA,TRBD2,TGTGCCAGCAGCGTAGAACTAGCGGGAGTTAATGAGCAGTTCTTC,CASSVELAGVNEQFF
TRBJ2-3,TRBV7-8,few,NA,TGTGCCAGCAGCCCCCTAATGGGGGGACTCAGCACAGATACGCAGTATTTT,CASSPLMGGLSTDTQYF
TRBJ1-2,TRBV6-2/TRBV6-3,NA,NA,TGTGCCAGCAGTTATACGAGGAACTATGGCTACACCTTC,CASSYTRNYGYTF
TRBJ2-7,TRBV29-1,NA,TRBD1,TGCAGCGTCCGAAGGAACAGGGGCTACGAGCAGTACTTC,CSVRRNRGYEQYF
TRBJ2-7,TRBV11-2,few,NA,TGTGCCAGCAGCTTAAGTCAGGCATACTTGGGTTACGAGCAGTACTTC,CASSLSQAYLGYEQYF
TRBJ2-1,TRBV6-2/TRBV6-3,NA,NA,TGTGCCAGCAATGGGGGGCTCAATGAGCAGTTCTTC,CASNGGLNEQFF
TRBJ1-5,TRBV20-1,NA,NA,TGCAGTGCCCCGGGACACACTTTCAATCAGCCCCAGCATTTT,CSAPGHTFNQPQHF
TRBJ2-5,TRBV12-3/TRBV12-4,NA,TRBD1,TGTGCCAGCAGTTCAGACAGGGCCAATGGGCAGTACTTC,CASSSDRANGQYF
TRBJ2-7,TRBV20-1,NA,NA,TGCAGTGCTAGTGGAGCTATTCCCTACGAGCAGTACTTC,CSASGAIPYEQYF
TRBJ2-7,TRBV20-1,NA,TRBD2,TGCAGTGCTTTTAGCGGGAGGGAGCTCTACGAGCAGTACTTC,CSAFSGRELYEQYF
TRBJ2-7,TRBV12-3/TRBV12-4,NA,NA,TGTGCCAGCAGTTTAGCGGGAAACGCCTACGAGCAGTACTTC,CASSLAGNAYEQYF
TRBJ2-5,TRBV7-7,few,TRBD1,TGTGCCAGCAGTCTACAGGGGGTACAAGAGACCCAGTACTTC,CASSLQGVQETQYF
TRBJ2-1,TRBV12-3/TRBV12-4,NA,TRBD2,TGTGCCAGCAGTTTATCTAGCGGGGGGGCGGGTGAGCAGTTCTTC,CASSLSSGGAGEQFF
TRBJ1-2,TRBV10-2,few,NA,TGCGCCAGCAGCCCCAAGAGGGGGTTCGTTCCAAACTATGGCTACACCTTC,CASSPKRGFVPNYGYTF
TRBJ2-1,TRBV29-1,NA,TRBD2,TGCAGCGTTGATGCAGCGGGGTTAGGGAGGTACAATGAGCAGTTCTTC,CSVDAAGLGRYNEQFF
TRBJ2-4,TRBV10-3,NA,NA,TGTGCCATCAGTGAGGGGAGCGGGCATCTAGCTAAAAACATTCAGTACTTC,CAISEGSGHLAKNIQYF
TRBJ2-3,TRBV7-3,NA,NA,TGTGCCAGCAGCTTATCCAGCAGCACAGATACGCAGTATTTT,CASSLSSSTDTQYF
TRBJ1-5,TRBV10-2,few,NA,TGCGCCAGCAGTGGGATCCCGCAACACAATCAGCCCCAGCATTTT,CASSGIPQHNQPQHF
TRBJ2-1,TRBV3-1,NA,TRBD2,TGTGCCAGCAGCCAACCGGGACTAGCGGGCAATGAGCAGTTCTTC,CASSQPGLAGNEQFF
TRBJ2-1,TRBV2,NA,NA,TGTGCCAGCAGTAGAATCCTCTCCTACAATGAGCAGTTCTTC,CASSRILSYNEQFF
TRBJ2-1,TRBV4-1,few,TRBD1,TGCGCCAGCAGCCAGCTTCCTGGGACAGGGCAGTTCTTC,CASSQLPGTGQFF
TRBJ1-2,TRBV11-3,NA,NA,TGTGCCAGCAGCTTAGTTGGGCAGAGTAAGGGCGGCTACACCTTC,CASSLVGQSKGGYTF
TRBJ1-1,TRBV6-1,NA,NA,TGTGCCAGCAGTTTTCAAGTTGGGGGAAACACTGAAGCTTTCTTT,CASSFQVGGNTEAFF
TRBJ2-3,TRBV20-1,NA,TRBD1,TGCAGTGCTAGCGGGGACAGTTTCACAGATACGCAGTATTTT,CSASGDSFTDTQYF
TRBJ2-1,TRBV20-1,NA,NA,TGCAGTACCGAGACAGCTCACAATGAGCAGTTCTTC,CSTETAHNEQFF
TRBJ2-7,TRBV7-6,NA,NA,TGTGCCAGCAGCCTGGTGGAGGGGGCAATTGAGCAGTACTTC,CASSLVEGAIEQYF
TRBJ2-1,TRBV6-5,NA,TRBD2,TGTGCCAGCAGTCCCTTTAGCGGGAGGGCCGGCAATGAGCAGTTCTTC,CASSPFSGRAGNEQFF
TRBJ1-2,TRBV12-3/TRBV12-4,NA,NA,TGTGCCAGCAGCCCCCTGGGGCCCCAGTGGGGCTACACCTTC,CASSPLGPQWGYTF
TRBJ2-1,TRBV4-2,NA,TRBD2,TGTGCCAGCAGCCAAGATCAGGAGACTAGCGGTAGGGATGAGCAGTTCTTC,CASSQDQETSGRDEQFF